The subject of this entry is one TCR beta chain. Its antigen remains unknown. With 3 bases removed from V and 0 bases from J, the gap between germline ends came to 5 bases. Germline V gene data show CDR1 as SQVTM and CDR2 as ANQGSEA. CDR3 length: 13 residues. Produced via immunoSEQ multiplex PCR; TCRdb's table is partial and in-frame only. The table lists 150,000 to 250,000 clones, 72% of them singletons. This sample stems from a study of cytotoxic CD8 clonotypes in ibrutinib-treated CLL. Study results and caveats: There were few public clonotypes, and on treatment they contracted or stayed stable. In sustained-remission versus progressing patients, sampling times differed. Relative to age-matched healthy donors, clonality at baseline was higher, and it tracked circulating CD8+ T-cell counts.

The source of approximately 2 micrograms of genomic DNA for TCR beta libraries was cryopreserved PBMCs. The chain combines TRBV29-1 with TRBJ2-2; D not certain. This specimen was PBMCs, taken after 24 months of ibrutinib treatment. This clonotype was sampled from a human donor with chronic lymphocytic leukemia. The CDR3 protein is CSVDGTNTGELFF. CDR3 sequence (DNA): TGCAGCGTTGATGGAACGAACACCGGGGAGCTGTTTTTT.